The entry below describes one TCR beta chain. What it recognizes is unknown. The data belong to a study of shared clonotypes between healthy human individuals. V was clipped by 5 bases and J by 1 base; unmatched bases: 9. The germline V gene has CDR1 SGHAT and CDR2 FQNNGV. The CDR3 sequence is 17 residues long. Investigators divided CD4+ cells into CD45RA+ naive and CD45RA-negative memory subsets. Some clones are missing from TCRdb's copy, which holds only in-frame ones; the method was immunoSEQ multiplex PCR. The repertoire includes more than 500,000 clones, 90% to 97% of them detected once, and around 0.067% sits in the top ten. The study's findings and limits: Non-shared clonotypes displayed generation probabilities falling below those of clonotypes present in all four donors. Around 5% was the fraction of naive CD4 clonotypes found shared across a few donors.

The genes are TRBV11-2 and TRBJ2-1; TRBD2 matches at 9 bases. The TCR was taken from a woman aged 30 to 39 in good health. Sequencing was performed on naive CD4+ T cells sorted from blood. Subset reported: CD45RA+ positively selected. The CDR3 is CASSQYSGSVSYNEQFF. The CDR3 DNA sequence: TGTGCCAGCAGCCAATATAGCGGGAGTGTTTCCTACAATGAGCAGTTCTTC.